The 15 T cell receptor beta chains presented below share a single source sample, sequenced in a study of T cells in Graves' hyperthyroidism and ophthalmopathy (dated by TCRdb to the late 2010s). Library preparation was by multiplex PCR. This sample was sequenced with an Illumina HiSeq 2000. The TCR beta CDR3 regions were amplified from the RNA transcripts. The TCR CDR3 was subjected to a first round of RT-PCR using the HTBI primer set and the Qiagen OneStep RT-PCR kit. TCRdb reran the public reads through fastp at Q25 and MiXCR, keeping productive beta chains. All rows with the same CDR3 protein become a single entry with the most common DNA and genes. The sample has a few hundred thousand distinct CDR3 sequences on record, about 45% of them singletons. In total, the top ten clones hold around 7.7% of the sample. The material sequenced was peripheral blood or thyroid tissue (not recorded which). The receptor set was obtained from a woman under 30 with Graves' hyperthyroidism.

In the case of this clonotype: As the CDR3 is not closed by the conserved phenylalanine or tryptophan, this likely results from a read error. The chain links TRBV24-1 to TRBJ2-5; 12 positions agree with TRBD1. Germline V gene lookup returns CDR1 KGHDR and CDR2 SFDVKD. The length of the CDR3 is 18 residues. Written as DNA, the CDR3 is TGTGCCGCCAGTGACCCTCCCGGGACAGGGGGCGAATGGGAGACCCAGTACCTC. Its protein product is CAASDPPGTGGEWETQYL.

At least ten counts were recorded for this clonotype. The V gene is TRBV14, the J gene TRBJ1-6; unclear D gene. V shed 3 bases and J shed 17 bases, with 11 bases lying between them. The CDR3 sequence is 11 residues long. The germline V gene encodes CDR1 SGHDN and CDR2 FVKESK. The CDR3 protein is CASSQTGRVHF. The CDR3 region has the DNA TGTGCCAGCAGCCAGACCGGGAGGGTCCACTTT.

The chain recombines TRBV7-8 with TRBJ2-5; either TRBD1 or TRBD2 may supply D (5 bases each). Per germline, CDR1 SGHVS and CDR2 FQNEAQ. The CDR3 spans 16 residues. V was pared by 1 base and J by 5 bases, with 17 bases between. This chain's CDR3 is CASSLGSQGVRETQYF. CDR3 DNA: TGTGCCAGCAGCTTAGGGTCCCAGGGAGTGCGGGAGACCCAGTACTTC.

This chain uses TRBV7-2 with TRBJ1-2, with D uncertain. Per the germline V gene, CDR1 is SGHTA and CDR2 is FQGNSA. Trimming took 7 bases from V and 6 from J, leaving 12 bases between them. This CDR3 has 12 amino acids. DNA for the CDR3: TGTGCCAGCACCTCTACCCTCGATGGCTACACCTTC. Encoded protein: CASTSTLDGYTF.

This clonotype was seen a single time. The CDR3 bases are TGTGCCAGCAGCTTAACTCTTATGGGCATTCAGTACTTC. Residues: CASSLTLMGIQYF. This sequence joins TRBV7-3 and TRBJ2-4; D is uncertain. The germline V and J ends were trimmed by 0 bases and 9 bases, with 9 bases remaining between them. The CDR3 length is 13 residues. Germline values: CDR1 SGHTA, CDR2 FQGTGA.

The chain is built from TRBV6-5 and TRBJ1-6; 8 bases align to TRBD1. This CDR3 is 15 amino acids long. With V trimmed by 5 bases and J by 9 bases, 9 bases remained unmatched. CDR1 is MNHEY and CDR2 is SVGAGI in the germline V gene. CDR3 amino acids: CASSEGTGGTSPLHF. Written as DNA, the CDR3 is TGTGCCAGCAGTGAGGGGACAGGCGGTACTTCACCCCTCCACTTT.

The table lists this clonotype with many counts. J is TRBJ1-1 and V is TRBV19; the match to TRBD1 covers 7 bases. Germline loops: CDR1 LNHDA, CDR2 SQIVND (reference sequence). V was pared by 6 bases and J by 0 bases, with 4 bases of the junction left unmatched. The CDR3 runs to 14 residues. CDR3 nucleotide sequence: TGTGCCAGTAGCACTGACAGGGTGAACACTGAAGCTTTCTTT. Its translation is CASSTDRVNTEAFF.

This clonotype was picked up many times. V is TRBV7-9 and J is TRBJ2-7, with D perhaps TRBD2 (5 bases). CDR3 length: 12 amino acids. CDR1 is SEHNR, CDR2 FQNEAQ, per germline (reference sequence). V was clipped by 7 bases and J by 6 bases, with 13 bases between them. The chain's CDR3 is CASNSAAGEQYF. CDR3 nucleotides: TGTGCCAGCAACTCAGCGGCAGGCGAGCAGTACTTC. Full variable domain (outside the CDR3, taken from reference TRBV7-9 and TRBJ2-7): DTGVSQNPRHKITKRGQNVTFRCDPISEHNRLYWYRQTLGQGPEFLTYFQNEAQLEKSRLLSDRFSAERPKGSFSTLEIQRTEQGDSAMYLCASNSAAGEQYFGPGTRLTVT.

The V gene is TRBV6-5, the J gene TRBJ2-7; perhaps TRBD1 as D (5 bases). The CDR3 has 12 amino acids. The V and J ends lost 6 bases and 6 bases respectively, with 12 bases between them. Germline V gene lookup returns CDR1 MNHEY and CDR2 SVGAGI. CDR3 region: CASSLDMTEQYF. CDR3 bases: TGTGCCAGCAGCCTGGACATGACCGAGCAGTACTTC.

The chain uses TRBV30 and TRBJ1-6, with unresolved D. The ends were cut back, 5 bases at V and 5 bases at J, with 10 bases in the middle. Germline assignment: CDR1 GTSNPN and CDR2 SVGIG (reference sequence). The CDR3 has 13 amino acids. CDR3 loop: CAWGTDNNSPLHF. As DNA, the CDR3 is TGTGCCTGGGGCACAGATAATAATTCACCCCTCCACTTT.

This clonotype was observed a few times. The chain links TRBV7-8 to TRBJ2-7; the D call may be TRBD1 or TRBD2 (6 bases each). This CDR3 contains 14 residues. Germline loops: CDR1 SGHVS, CDR2 FQNEAQ. The CDR3 DNA is TGTGCACACCGTGGGGGCTCGGGGGCCTACGAGCAGTACTTC. This sequence encodes CAHRGGSGAYEQYF.

The V call is TRBV9, the J call TRBJ2-7; TRBD2 agrees at 11 bases. The assigned J gene may be wrong: the sequence end matches TRBJ2-1 better. CDR3 length: 18 amino acids. Germline V lookup: CDR1 SGDLS, CDR2 YYNGEE. As DNA, the CDR3 is TGTGCCAGCAGCGTGGGACTAGCGGTCCGTAGCTCCTACAATGAGCAGTTCTTC. Its protein is CASSVGLAVRSSYNEQFF.

The CDR3 here is CASSGDRGGSYEQYF. CDR3 sequence (DNA): TGCGCCAGCAGTGGGGACAGGGGAGGCTCCTACGAGCAGTACTTC. The chain uses TRBV10-2 and TRBJ2-7; 10 bases line up with TRBD1. Trimming cost V 4 bases and J 0 bases; bases outside gene matches: 3. Per germline, CDR1 WSHSY and CDR2 SAAADI. The CDR3 has 15 amino acids.

A single count supports this clonotype. The chain links TRBV29-1 to TRBJ2-5; 11 bases fit TRBD2. The J call may be faulty, since TRBJ2-1 better matches the DNA end. Germline lookup yields CDR1 SQVTM and CDR2 ANQGSEA. The CDR3 runs 14 residues. The CDR3 DNA reads as TGCAGCCCCGCGGGCCTAGCGGGAGGTGATGAGCAGTTCTTC. This gives the protein CSPAGLAGGDEQFF.

The sample holds many counts of this clonotype. The J gene is TRBJ1-5, the V gene TRBV4-1; 7 bases map to TRBD1. CDR1 and CDR2 (germline): MGHRA, YSYEKL. The V segment lost 3 bases and the J segment 4 bases; nucleotides outside the gene matches: 3. This CDR3 contains 14 residues. The CDR3, as DNA: TGCGCCAGCAGCCACGGGACAGCTAATCAGCCCCAGCATTTT. It is translated as CASSHGTANQPQHF.